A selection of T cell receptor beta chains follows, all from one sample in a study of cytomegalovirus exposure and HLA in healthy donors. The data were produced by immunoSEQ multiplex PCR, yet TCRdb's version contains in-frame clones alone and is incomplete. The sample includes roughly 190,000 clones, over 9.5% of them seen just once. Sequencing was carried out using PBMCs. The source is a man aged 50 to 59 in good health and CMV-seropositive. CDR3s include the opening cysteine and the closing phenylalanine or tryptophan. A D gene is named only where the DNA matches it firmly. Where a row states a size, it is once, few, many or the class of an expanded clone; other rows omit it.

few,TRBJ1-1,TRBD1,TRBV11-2,TGTGCCAGCAGCTGGCACAGGGGGGGCGGGACTGAAGCTTTCTTT,CASSWHRGGGTEAFF
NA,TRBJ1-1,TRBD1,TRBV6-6,TGTGCCAGCAGAGACGGACAGGGTGGGACTGAAGCTTTCTTT,CASRDGQGGTEAFF
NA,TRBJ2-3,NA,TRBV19,TGTGCCAGTAGTATAGGCGTCAGGGCAGATACGCAGTATTTT,CASSIGVRADTQYF
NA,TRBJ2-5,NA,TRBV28,TGTGCCAGCAGTTTTGGACTTGAAGAGACCCAGTACTTC,CASSFGLEETQYF
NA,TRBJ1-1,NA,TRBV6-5,TGTGCCAGCAGTTACCAAAGGGACACCGAAGCTTTCTTT,CASSYQRDTEAFF
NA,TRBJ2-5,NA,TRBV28,TGTGCCAGCAGGGCCTCACTTGCGGGGGAGACCCAGTACTTC,CASRASLAGETQYF
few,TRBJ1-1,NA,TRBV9,TGTGCCAGCAGCTTTGCCCCTAAAGCTGAAGCTTTCTTT,CASSFAPKAEAFF
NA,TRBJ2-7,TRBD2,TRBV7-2,TGTGCCAGCAGCCCGGGGGGATCAAACTACGAGCAGTACTTC,CASSPGGSNYEQYF
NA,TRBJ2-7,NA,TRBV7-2,TGTGCCAGCAGCTTAAAGCCGTACGAGCAGTACTTC,CASSLKPYEQYF
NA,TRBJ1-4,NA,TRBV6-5,TGTGCCAGCAGTTCCCTGGGAGAGGCTAATGAAAAACTGTTTTTT,CASSSLGEANEKLFF
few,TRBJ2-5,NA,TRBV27,TGTGCCAGCAGTCCGCTAGGAGAGGGAGAGACCCAGTACTTC,CASSPLGEGETQYF
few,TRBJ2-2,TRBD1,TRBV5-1,TGCGCCAGCAGCTTCGGACAGGGAAGGGGCGCCGGGGAGCTGTTTTTT,CASSFGQGRGAGELFF
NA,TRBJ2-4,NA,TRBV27,TGTGCCAGCAGGTACTCAGGGGAAAACATTCAGTACTTC,CASRYSGENIQYF
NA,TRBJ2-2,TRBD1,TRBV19,TGTGCCAGTAGTATACAACAGGGGGTAACCGGGGAGCTGTTTTTT,CASSIQQGVTGELFF
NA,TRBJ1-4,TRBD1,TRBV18,TGTGCCAGCTCACCACTGACAGGGGTTAATGAAAAACTGTTTTTT,CASSPLTGVNEKLFF
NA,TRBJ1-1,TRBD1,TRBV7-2,TGTGCCAGCAGCGGGCCGGGACAGATGAGGTTGGGCACTGAAGCTTTCTTT,CASSGPGQMRLGTEAFF
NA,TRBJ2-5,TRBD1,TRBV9,TGTGCCAGCAGCGTTGACAGGGGGCGTTGGGAGACCCAGTACTTC,CASSVDRGRWETQYF
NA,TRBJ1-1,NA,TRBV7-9,TGTGCCAGCAGCTTAGGCCGGCAGCGGAACACTGAAGCTTTCTTT,CASSLGRQRNTEAFF
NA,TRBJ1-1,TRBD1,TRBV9,TGTGCCAGCAGCTCAAGGACAGGAGTCTCTGAAGCTTTCTTT,CASSSRTGVSEAFF
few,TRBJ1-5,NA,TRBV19,TGTGCCAGTAGTTTCCCCCCAGGGTCCGATCAGCCCCAGCATTTT,CASSFPPGSDQPQHF
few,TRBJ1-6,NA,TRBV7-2,TGTGCCAGCAGCCTTACCCGGTCTAATTCACCCCTCCACTTT,CASSLTRSNSPLHF
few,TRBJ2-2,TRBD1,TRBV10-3,TGTGCCACCGCAACAGGGGGTACCGGGGAGCTGTTTTTT,CATATGGTGELFF
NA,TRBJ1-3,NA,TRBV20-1,TGCAGTGCTAGGGACTTTCCCACCATATATTTT,CSARDFPTIYF
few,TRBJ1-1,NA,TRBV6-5,TGTGCCAGCAGTTCCGGTAACACTGAAGCTTTCTTT,CASSSGNTEAFF
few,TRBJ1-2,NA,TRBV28,TGTGCCAGCAGTTTATTGGGGCGAGTCTATGGCTACACCTTC,CASSLLGRVYGYTF
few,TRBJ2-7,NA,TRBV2,TGTGCCAGCAGCCTCGGACACCCGAGCTCCTACGAGCAGTACTTC,CASSLGHPSSYEQYF
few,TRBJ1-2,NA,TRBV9,TGTGCCAGCAGCGTAGGGAGAGGGGAGGCTGGCTACACCTTC,CASSVGRGEAGYTF
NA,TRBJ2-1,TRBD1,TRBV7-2,TGTGCCAGCAGCCTAGACAGGGTGAGGTCCTACAATGAGCAGTTCTTC,CASSLDRVRSYNEQFF
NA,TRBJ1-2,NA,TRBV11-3,TGTGCCAGCAGCGGTCAGGATTATGGCTACACCTTC,CASSGQDYGYTF
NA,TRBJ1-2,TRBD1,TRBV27,TGTGCCAGCAGTCCGTTCGGGACAGGGGGTTCTGGCTACACCTTC,CASSPFGTGGSGYTF
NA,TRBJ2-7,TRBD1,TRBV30,TGTGCCTGGAGTGGTCCCGGGACAGGGTCTTCCTACGAGCAGTACTTC,CAWSGPGTGSSYEQYF
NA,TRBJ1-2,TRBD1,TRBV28,TGTGCCAGCAGTCTACAGGGGGGCTATGGCTACACCTTC,CASSLQGGYGYTF
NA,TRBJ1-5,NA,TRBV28,TGTGCCAGCAGCGACCCGGGGGGCTCAGCTCAGCCCCAGCATTTT,CASSDPGGSAQPQHF
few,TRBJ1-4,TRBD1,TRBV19,TGTGCCAGAACGGACAGGGGGGGTAGTTTGGGAAAACTGTTTTTT,CARTDRGGSLGKLFF
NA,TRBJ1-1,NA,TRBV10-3,TGTGCCATCAGTGAGACGGAATCAGGTGAAGCTTTCTTT,CAISETESGEAFF
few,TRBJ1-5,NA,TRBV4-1,TGCGCCAGCAGGTCAACAGGGACGGGCAATCAGCCCCAGCATTTT,CASRSTGTGNQPQHF
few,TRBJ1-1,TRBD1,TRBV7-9,TGTGCCAGCAGCTTAGAAGGGGGCGTCACTGAAGCTTTCTTT,CASSLEGGVTEAFF
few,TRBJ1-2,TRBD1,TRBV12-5,TGTGCTAGTGGTGGCGGGACAGGGGCCTATGGCTACACCTTC,CASGGGTGAYGYTF
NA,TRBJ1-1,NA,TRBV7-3,TGTGCCAGCAGCTTAACTCAGAACACTGAAGCTTTCTTT,CASSLTQNTEAFF
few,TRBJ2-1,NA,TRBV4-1,TGCGCCAGCAGCCAAAAACAGGGAAGCTACAATGAGCAGTTCTTC,CASSQKQGSYNEQFF
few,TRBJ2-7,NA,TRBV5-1,TGCGCCAGCAGCCCGGACGGGGATAAGACGTACGAGCAGTACTTC,CASSPDGDKTYEQYF
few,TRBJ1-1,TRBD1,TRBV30,TGTGCCTGGAGTACTCCGCGGGGACAGTACGCTTTCTTT,CAWSTPRGQYAFF
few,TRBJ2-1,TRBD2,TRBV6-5,TGTGCCAGCAGTGTGGGAGGGTTCGATGAGCAGTTCTTC,CASSVGGFDEQFF
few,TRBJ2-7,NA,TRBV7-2,TGTGCCAGCAGGACTGCTACCTATGACGAGCAGTACTTC,CASRTATYDEQYF
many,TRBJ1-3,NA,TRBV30,TGTGCCTGGAGTACAGGGATTAGTGGAAACACCATATATTTT,CAWSTGISGNTIYF
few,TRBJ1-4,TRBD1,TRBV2,TGTGCCAGCATGAGAGGGACAGGGACAAATGAAAAACTGTTTTTT,CASMRGTGTNEKLFF
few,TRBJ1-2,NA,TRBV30,TGTGCCTTCTCCCACGGTAATTATGGCTACACCTTC,CAFSHGNYGYTF
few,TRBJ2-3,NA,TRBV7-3,TGTGCCAGCAGCTCTGTTAGCACAGATACGCAGTATTTT,CASSSVSTDTQYF
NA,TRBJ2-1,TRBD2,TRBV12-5,TGTGCTAGTGGGATGATAGCGGGGGCACTCTCCTACAATGAGCAGTTCTTC,CASGMIAGALSYNEQFF
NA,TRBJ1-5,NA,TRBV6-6,TGTGCCAGCAGTTACGGAACAGGGAGTAGCAATCAGCCCCAGCATTTT,CASSYGTGSSNQPQHF
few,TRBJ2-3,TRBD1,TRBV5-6,TGTGCCAGCAGCTTCGGACAGGGGTTAGCAGATACGCAGTATTTT,CASSFGQGLADTQYF
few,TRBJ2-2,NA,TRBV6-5,TGTGCCAGCAGTTACGGGGAGGACACCGGGGAGCTGTTTTTT,CASSYGEDTGELFF
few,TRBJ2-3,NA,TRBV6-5,TGTGCCAGCAGTTACTCGAGGCAGGGGACAGATACGCAGTATTTT,CASSYSRQGTDTQYF
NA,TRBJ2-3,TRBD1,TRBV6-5,TGTGCCAGCAGTTACTCGTATGGGGACAGGGATACGCAGTATTTT,CASSYSYGDRDTQYF
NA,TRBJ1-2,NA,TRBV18,TGTGCCAGCTCCCGGGGAGGCTCAAACGATGGCTACACCTTC,CASSRGGSNDGYTF
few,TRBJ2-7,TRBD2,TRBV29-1,TGCAGCGTTGAAGGCTGGGGAGGGAAGTATGACGAGCAGTACTTC,CSVEGWGGKYDEQYF
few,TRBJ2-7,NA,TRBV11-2,TGTGCCAGCAGCTCTTGGACAGACGACGGGTACGAGCAGTACTTC,CASSSWTDDGYEQYF
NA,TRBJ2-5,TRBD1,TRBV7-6,TGTGCCAGCAGCGACACAGGGGTCCAAGAGACCCAGTACTTC,CASSDTGVQETQYF